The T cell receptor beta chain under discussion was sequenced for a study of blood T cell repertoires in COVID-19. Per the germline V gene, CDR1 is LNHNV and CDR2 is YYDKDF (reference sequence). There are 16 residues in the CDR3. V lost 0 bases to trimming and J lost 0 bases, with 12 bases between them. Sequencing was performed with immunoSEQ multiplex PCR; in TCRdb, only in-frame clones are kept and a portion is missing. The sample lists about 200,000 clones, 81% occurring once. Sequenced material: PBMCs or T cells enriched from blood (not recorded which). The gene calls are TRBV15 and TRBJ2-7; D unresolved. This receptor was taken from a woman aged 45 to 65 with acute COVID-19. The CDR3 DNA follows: TGTGCCACCAGCAGAGATGAGGCCGTGCTCTCCTACGAGCAGTACTTC. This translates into CATSRDEAVLSYEQYF. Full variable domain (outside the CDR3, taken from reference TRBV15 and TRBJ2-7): DAMVIQNPRYQVTQFGKPVTLSCSQTLNHNVMYWYQQKSSQAPKLLFHYYDKDFNNEADTPDNFQSRRPNTSFCFLDIRSPGLGDTAMYLCATSRDEAVLSYEQYFGPGTRLTVT.